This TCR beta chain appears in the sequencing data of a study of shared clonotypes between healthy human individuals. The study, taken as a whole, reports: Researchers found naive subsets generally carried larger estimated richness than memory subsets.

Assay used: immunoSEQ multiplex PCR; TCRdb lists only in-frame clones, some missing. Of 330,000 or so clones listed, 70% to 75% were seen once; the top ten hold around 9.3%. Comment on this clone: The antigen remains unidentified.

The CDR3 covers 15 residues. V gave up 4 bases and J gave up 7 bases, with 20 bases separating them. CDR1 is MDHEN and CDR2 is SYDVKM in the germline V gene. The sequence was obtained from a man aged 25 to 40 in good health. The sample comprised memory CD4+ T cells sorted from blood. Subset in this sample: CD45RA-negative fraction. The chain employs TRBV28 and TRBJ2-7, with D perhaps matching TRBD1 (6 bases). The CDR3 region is CASSSTGPLMGEQYF. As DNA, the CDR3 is TGTGCCAGCAGTTCCACAGGGCCTCTAATGGGGGAGCAGTACTTC.